Presented here are 31 T cell receptor beta chains from one specimen sequenced in a study of blood T cell repertoires in COVID-19 (dated by TCRdb to about 2020). Library prep was done by the immunoSEQ multiplex PCR assay. This immuneACCESS table, as held by TCRdb, lists in-frame sequences with V and J called but not all clones. Of the missing ones, under half trace to an unresolved V gene in checked studies; the others have no known cause. The sample yields 100,000 or so clones; about 80% were counted once. The top ten clones comprise about 20% of the sample. Sequenced material: peripheral blood. These receptors all come from an elderly man with acute or convalescent COVID-19.

This clone was seen a single time. J is TRBJ2-5 and V is TRBV6-6, with 10 bases aligning to TRBD2. CDR3 length: 16 residues. V lost 8 bases to trimming and J lost 5 bases; unmatched junction nucleotides: 14. The germline V gene encodes CDR1 MNHNY and CDR2 SVGAGI (reference sequence). As DNA, the CDR3 is TGTGCCAGCTCTAGCCCCTCTAGCGGGAGTAGGGAGACCCAGTACTTC. It is translated as CASSSPSSGSRETQYF.

This clone was observed a handful of times. The J gene is TRBJ2-7, the V gene TRBV6-2 or TRBV6-3, with no clear D. The V end lost 3 bases, the J end lost 3 bases, and 6 bases lay between the germline ends. This CDR3 is 12 amino acids long. The germline V gene encodes CDR1 MNHEY and CDR2 SVGEGT. CDR3 region: CASSYAFYEQYF. As DNA, the CDR3 is TGTGCCAGCAGTTATGCGTTCTACGAGCAGTACTTC.

This sequence joins TRBV3-1 (or the pseudogene TRBV3-2) and TRBJ1-2; D gene ambiguous. This CDR3 contains 15 residues. CDR1 is LGHDT, CDR2 YNNKEL, per germline (reference sequence). Trimming left V 0 bases short and J 2 bases short, with 10 bases between. The chain's CDR3 is CASSQDVAGNYGYTF. The CDR3 coding sequence is TGTGCCAGCAGCCAAGATGTGGCAGGCAACTATGGCTACACCTTC.

The chain has TRBV4-3 and TRBJ1-6; 7 bases map to TRBD1. Germline CDR1 reads LGHNA; CDR2 reads YSLEER. CDR3 length equals 14 residues. Losses at the gene ends were 1 base for V and 9 bases for J; bases not matched to a gene: 3. Here the CDR3 reads CASSQGDSSSPLHF. The DNA of the CDR3 is TGCGCCAGCAGCCAAGGGGACAGTAGTTCACCCCTCCACTTT.

This clone turned up a few times. The chain joins TRBV4-2 to TRBJ1-2; 7 nucleotides align to TRBD1. The CDR3 sequence is 15 residues long. With V trimmed by 4 bases and J by 3 bases, 8 bases remained unmatched. Germline assignment: CDR1 LGHNA and CDR2 YNFKEQ. Written as DNA, the CDR3 is TGTGCCAGCAGCCCCCGGGGAACAGGGGACTATGGCTACACCTTC. It is translated as CASSPRGTGDYGYTF.

The chain is built from TRBV6-5 and TRBJ1-2, with a tentative D call TRBD1 (6 bases). CDR1 is MNHEY and CDR2 is SVGAGI in the germline V gene. Trimming shortened V by 5 bases and J by 7 bases, and 17 bases separated the two germline ends. The CDR3 runs 14 residues. CDR3 sequence (DNA): TGTGCCAGCAGTCCCCGGGGGGGCGACTCTGGCTACACCTTC. Its translation is CASSPRGGDSGYTF.

The J gene is TRBJ2-5, the V gene TRBV4-3, with TRBD2 matching over 8 bases. V gave up 4 bases and J gave up 9 bases; unmatched junction bases: 13. This CDR3 spans 15 amino acids. Germline values: CDR1 LGHNA, CDR2 YSLEER. Here the CDR3 reads CASSRLTGGEAAQYF. In DNA, the CDR3 is TGCGCCAGCAGCCGTCTCACGGGGGGGGAAGCGGCCCAGTACTTC.

This clone was counted only a few times. The chain uses TRBV2 and TRBJ1-1; D gene ambiguous. The CDR3 is 12 residues long. The germline CDR1 and CDR2 sequences are SNHLY and FYNNEI. The V gene lost 7 bases and the J gene lost 2 bases, with 8 bases spanning the gap. The CDR3 region has the DNA TGTGCCAGCATACAGATAAACACTGAAGCTTTCTTT. It yields the protein CASIQINTEAFF.

This chain connects TRBV4-3 to TRBJ1-4, with TRBD1 as a possible D gene (6 bases). This CDR3 has 16 amino acids. CDR1 LGHNA and CDR2 YSLEER come from the germline V gene. V was cut by 2 bases and J by 4 bases, with 14 bases left in between. The CDR3 sequence is CASSQTLTGYNEKLFF. As DNA, the CDR3 is TGCGCCAGCAGCCAAACCCTGACAGGTTATAATGAAAAACTGTTTTTT.

The chain carries TRBV19 and TRBJ1-5, with D perhaps matching TRBD1 (6 bases). Trimming cost V 8 bases and J 3 bases, with 11 bases left between them. Germline V gene sequence: CDR1 LNHDA, CDR2 SQIVND (reference sequence). The CDR3 has 13 amino acids. CDR3 sequence: CASLDRFNQPQHF. DNA for the CDR3: TGTGCCAGTCTCGACAGGTTCAATCAGCCCCAGCATTTT. Full variable domain (missing parts from reference TRBV19 and TRBJ1-5): DGGITQSPKYLFRKEGQNVTLSCEQNLNHDAMYWYRQDPGQGLRLIYYSQIVNDFQKGDIAEGYSVSREKKESFPLTVTSAQKNPTAFYLCASLDRFNQPQHFGDGTRLSIL.

V usage is TRBV7-2 and J usage is TRBJ1-2; weak D call: TRBD1 (5 bases). In germline, CDR1 is SGHTA, CDR2 FQGNSA. This CDR3 is built from 10 residues. V was shortened by 3 bases and J by 11 bases, with 7 bases between the two germline ends. The CDR3 region is CASSFTGYTF. DNA for the CDR3: TGTGCCAGCAGCTTCACAGGATACACCTTC. The full variable domain, rest sourced from reference TRBV7-2 and TRBJ1-2, is GAGVSQSPSNKVTEKGKDVELRCDPISGHTALYWYRQSLGQGLEFLIYFQGNSAPDKSGLPSDRFSAERTGGSVSTLTIQRTQQEDSAVYLCASSFTGYTFGSGTRLTVV.

This clone has a handful of counts. This rearrangement joins TRBV27 to TRBJ1-5; D is possibly TRBD1 (5 bases). V was trimmed by 5 bases and J by 6 bases, leaving 14 bases between them. The CDR3 runs 14 residues. Germline V gene data show CDR1 as MNHEY and CDR2 as SMNVEV (reference sequence). This chain's CDR3 is CASSPRQGGQPQHF. The CDR3 DNA reads as TGTGCCAGCAGTCCGCGTCAGGGAGGTCAGCCCCAGCATTTT.

The CDR3 nucleotides read TGTGCCAGCAGTACACCCAGCGGGGGGCTCAACTTGAACACCGGGGAGCTGTTTTTT. Encoded protein: CASSTPSGGLNLNTGELFF. The chain employs TRBV28 and TRBJ2-2, with 9 bases that match TRBD2. This CDR3 has 19 residues. J lost 1 base, V lost 5 bases, and 14 bases had no gene match. Looked up from germline, CDR1 is MDHEN and CDR2 is SYDVKM.

The V and J genes are TRBV7-2 and TRBJ2-7; 9 bases agree with TRBD2. Germline loops: CDR1 SGHTA, CDR2 FQGNSA. The CDR3 is 15 residues long. V lost 2 bases, J lost 5 bases, and 7 bases stayed unmatched. The CDR3 here is CASSLQGSGSNEQYF. CDR3 nucleotides: TGTGCCAGCAGCTTACAAGGTAGCGGGAGCAACGAGCAGTACTTC.

This clone came up once. The chain uses TRBV5-4 and TRBJ2-7, with D tentatively TRBD2 (5 bases). V was pared by 10 bases and J by 3 bases, with 20 bases between. The CDR3 covers 14 residues. In germline, CDR1 is SGHNT, CDR2 YYREEE (reference sequence). The CDR3 nucleotides read TGTGCCTATGAGGTCGGGCGGGCAAGCTACGAGCAGTACTTC. Translating it yields CAYEVGRASYEQYF.

CDR3 nucleotide sequence: TGTGCCAGCAGTTCCCCTTGGGGGACAGAGAACTACGAGCAGTACTTC. It specifies CASSSPWGTENYEQYF. The rearrangement uses TRBV27 and TRBJ2-7; 7 bases are a match to TRBD1. The CDR3 length is 16 residues. Trimming removed 4 bases from V and 3 bases from J; junction bases left unmatched: 12. The germline V gene encodes CDR1 MNHEY and CDR2 SMNVEV (reference sequence).

The V and J genes are TRBV3-1 (or the pseudogene TRBV3-2) and TRBJ1-5; 7 nucleotides agree with TRBD1. Germline CDR1 LGHDT, CDR2 YNNKEL (reference sequence). There are 13 residues in the CDR3. J was trimmed by 4 bases and V by 6 bases; bases with no gene match: 3. The CDR3 DNA reads as TGTGCCAGCAGGCCGACAGGGAATCAGCCCCAGCATTTT. Its protein product is CASRPTGNQPQHF.

The V gene is TRBV25-1, the J gene TRBJ2-2; 7 positions match TRBD2. The germline V gene encodes CDR1 MGHDK and CDR2 SYGVNS. This CDR3 region has 15 residues. V was pared by 2 bases and J by 4 bases, with 4 bases of the junction left unmatched. The CDR3 spells CASSEGTIGTGELFF. The CDR3, as DNA: TGTGCCAGCAGTGAAGGGACTATCGGCACCGGGGAGCTGTTTTTT.

This clone was seen just once. The chain carries TRBV18 and TRBJ1-6; D is unclear. The CDR3 runs 16 residues. Per the germline V gene, CDR1 is KGHSH and CDR2 is LQKENI. With 6 bases removed from V and 8 bases from J, the gap between germline ends came to 20 bases. CDR3 protein: CASSPSRGRSDSPLHF. In DNA form, the CDR3 reads TGTGCCAGCTCCCCGTCCCGGGGTCGATCGGATTCACCCCTCCACTTT.

This clone was recorded once. The chain links TRBV18 to TRBJ1-1, with 7 nucleotides matching TRBD1. Germline lookup yields CDR1 KGHSH and CDR2 LQKENI. The CDR3 sequence is 16 residues long. The J segment lost 0 bases and the V segment lost 4 bases, leaving 8 bases of the junction unmatched. The CDR3 loop reads CASSQLPGQMNTEAFF. CDR3 nucleotides: TGTGCCAGCTCACAACTCCCGGGACAGATGAACACTGAAGCTTTCTTT. Using reference TRBV18 and TRBJ1-1 for the parts outside the CDR3, the full variable domain is NAGVMQNPRHLVRRRGQEARLRCSPMKGHSHVYWYRQLPEEGLKFMVYLQKENIIDESGMPKERFSAEFPKEGPSILRIQQVVRGDSAAYFCASSQLPGQMNTEAFFGQGTRLTVV.

This clone came up a few times. The chain employs TRBV5-1 and TRBJ2-7; TRBD1 is a possible D gene (6 bases). The V end was cut by 4 bases, the J end by 2 bases, with 10 bases between. The length of the CDR3 is 13 residues. From germline, CDR1 is SGHRS and CDR2 YFSETQ. The CDR3 coding sequence is TGCGCCAGCAGCACGGACAGACCCTACGAGCAGTACTTC. This sequence encodes CASSTDRPYEQYF.

Of note for this clone: The sample holds other DNA sequences that translate to the same CDR3. The rearrangement links TRBV19 to TRBJ1-5; no reliable D call. Germline V gene lookup returns CDR1 LNHDA and CDR2 SQIVND (reference sequence). The CDR3 totals 15 residues. V dropped 6 bases and J dropped 0 bases, with 12 bases sitting between them. The CDR3 DNA reads as TGTGCCAGTAGACAGACCGGCACTAGCAATCAGCCCCAGCATTTT. Translation: CASRQTGTSNQPQHF.

The chain couples TRBV19 to TRBJ2-5; 7 nucleotides align to TRBD1. Germline CDR1 LNHDA, CDR2 SQIVND (reference sequence). The CDR3 extends over 15 amino acids. The V gene end was trimmed by 4 bases and the J gene end by 2 bases; junction bases not matched to a gene: 7. Written as DNA, the CDR3 is TGTGCCAGTAGTAGACCCGGGACAGCTCAAGAGACCCAGTACTTC. Translation gives CASSRPGTAQETQYF. Looking up the rest from reference TRBV19 and TRBJ2-5 gives the full variable domain: DGGITQSPKYLFRKEGQNVTLSCEQNLNHDAMYWYRQDPGQGLRLIYYSQIVNDFQKGDIAEGYSVSREKKESFPLTVTSAQKNPTAFYLCASSRPGTAQETQYFGPGTRLLVL.

This chain connects TRBV19 to TRBJ1-5, with D possibly being TRBD1 (6 bases). The CDR3 is 14 residues long. Trimming pared 5 bases from V and 0 bases from J, leaving 8 bases between. Germline V CDR1 and CDR2: LNHDA, SQIVND (reference sequence). Here the CDR3 reads CASSGGLSNQPQHF. The CDR3, as DNA: TGTGCCAGTAGTGGGGGCCTTAGCAATCAGCCCCAGCATTTT.

This sequence joins TRBV19 and TRBJ2-3, with 10 bases aligning to TRBD1. The germline gives CDR1 LNHDA, CDR2 SQIVND (reference sequence). The CDR3 consists of 17 residues. Trimming took 1 base from V and 0 from J; bases not matched to a gene: 4. For the CDR3, the DNA is TGTGCCAGTAGTATAGGGGACAGGGGCACTAGCACAGATACGCAGTATTTT. It is translated as CASSIGDRGTSTDTQYF.

The chain is built from TRBV4-3 and TRBJ2-1; TRBD2 matches at 7 bases. The length of the CDR3 is 18 residues. Trimming took 1 base from V and 5 from J; bases not matched to a gene: 14. Germline CDR1 reads LGHNA; CDR2 reads YSLEER. The chain's CDR3 is CASSQGPPAAGRNNEQFF. The CDR3 DNA reads TGCGCCAGCAGCCAAGGCCCCCCTGCAGCGGGAAGGAACAATGAGCAGTTCTTC.

The CDR3 DNA reads TGTGCCAGCAGTTCCCCACTTGGAAACACCATATATTTT. The encoded protein is CASSSPLGNTIYF. The rearrangement uses TRBV12-3 or TRBV12-4 and TRBJ1-3, with unresolved D. V was pared by 4 bases and J by 3 bases, with 7 bases between. The CDR3 covers 13 residues.

The chain uses TRBV27 and TRBJ1-1; D unresolved. Germline V CDR1 and CDR2: MNHEY, SMNVEV (reference sequence). CDR3 length: 16 residues. V shed 7 bases and J shed 7 bases, with 25 bases lying between them. The CDR3 bases are TGTGCCAGCACTATAGAGGATAACTGGTTGACTCATGAAGCTTTCTTT. Protein sequence: CASTIEDNWLTHEAFF.

With respect to this clone: Relative to the germline gene, one junction end is altered; a read error may explain this. The rearrangement uses TRBV6-6 and TRBJ2-5, with 8 bases fitting TRBD1. The germline V gene has CDR1 MNHNY and CDR2 SVGAGI (reference sequence). The CDR3 is made up of 16 amino acids. The CDR3 loop is CASSYNKGTGEETPYF. CDR3 DNA sequence: TGTGCCAGCAGTTATAACAAAGGGACAGGCGAGGAGACCCCGTACTTC.

This clone has only a few counts. The chain links TRBV6-1 to TRBJ1-5, with 7 bases identical to TRBD1. CDR1 is MNHNS, CDR2 SASEGT, per germline. The trim removed 2 bases at V and 0 bases at J, leaving 4 bases unmatched. The CDR3 covers 16 residues. The DNA of the CDR3 is TGTGCCAGCAGTGAAACAGGGGTCCATAGCAATCAGCCCCAGCATTTT. Its protein is CASSETGVHSNQPQHF.

This chain uses TRBV7-2 with TRBJ1-5, with D hard to call. Germline V gives CDR1 SGHTA, CDR2 FQGNSA. The V and J ends lost 4 bases and 2 bases respectively, with 12 bases between them. The length of the CDR3 is 15 residues. CDR3 DNA sequence: TGTGCCAGCAGCTCCCAGGTAGACGGCAATCAGCCCCAGCATTTT. It yields the protein CASSSQVDGNQPQHF.